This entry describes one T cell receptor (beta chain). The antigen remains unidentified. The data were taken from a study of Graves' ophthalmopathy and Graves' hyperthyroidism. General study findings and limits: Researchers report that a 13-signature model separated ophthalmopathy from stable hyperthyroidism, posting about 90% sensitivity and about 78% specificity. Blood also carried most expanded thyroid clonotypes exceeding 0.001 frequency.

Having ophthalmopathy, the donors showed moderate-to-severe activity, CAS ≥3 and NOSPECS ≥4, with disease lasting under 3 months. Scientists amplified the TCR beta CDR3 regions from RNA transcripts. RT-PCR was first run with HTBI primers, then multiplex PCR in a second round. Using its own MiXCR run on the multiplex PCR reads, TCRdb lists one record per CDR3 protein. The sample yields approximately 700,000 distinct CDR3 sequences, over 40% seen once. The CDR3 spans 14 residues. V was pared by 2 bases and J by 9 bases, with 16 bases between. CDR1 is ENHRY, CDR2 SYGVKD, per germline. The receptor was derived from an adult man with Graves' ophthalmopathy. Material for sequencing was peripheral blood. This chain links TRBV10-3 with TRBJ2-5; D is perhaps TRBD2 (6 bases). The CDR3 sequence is CAISEQGGDQPQYF. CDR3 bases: TGTGCCATCAGTGAGCAAGGAGGGGATCAGCCCCAGTACTTC.